This T cell receptor (beta chain) was recovered during a study of blood T cell repertoires in COVID-19. At the level of the study: Samples of COVID-19 (acute and convalescent) were obtained from the United States, Italy and Spain.

The CDR3 consists of 17 residues. The V and J ends lost 1 base and 1 base, in that order; junction bases with no gene match: 6. CDR1 and CDR2 (germline): SEHNR, FQNEAQ (reference sequence). As processed by the authors: Reference gene primer amplification gave estimated nucleated cell counts. Profiled with immunoSEQ multiplex PCR; TCRdb holds only in-frame clones, not every one. That table furnishes V, J and clone size, whereas the DNA furnished D and trimming. The table lists tens of thousands of clones, 88% of them singletons, with about 7% in the top ten. The sample taken for sequencing was peripheral blood. The clonotype comes from a man aged 70-80 years with acute or convalescent COVID-19. The chain combines TRBV7-9 with TRBJ1-4; 7 bases fit TRBD1. CDR3 nucleotide sequence: TGTGCCAGCAGCTTAGGAGAGAACAGGGGAACTAATGAAAAACTGTTTTTT. Its translation is CASSLGENRGTNEKLFF.